The present T cell receptor beta chain was sequenced within a study of shared clonotypes between healthy human individuals. As for the study in general: The people who gave samples were a couple of women and a few men aged 18 to 49.

Study-wide findings and caveats: Genetic and exposure-history diversity was limited by the small donor number.

With respect to this clone: The antigen remains undetermined. The sample has other DNA sequences that encode this CDR3 too.

TCRdb's copy holds only in-frame clones and misses some; the assay was immunoSEQ multiplex PCR. This sample carries around 700,000 clones, approximately 75% of them seen once, and the ten largest clones take under 2%. The source material was memory CD4+ T cells sorted from blood. The subset is: CD45RA-negative fraction. This clonotype was sampled from a woman in her twenties or thirties in good health.

The CDR3 DNA follows: TGTGCCAGCAGTTTTGGGAGCTATGGCTACACCTTC. Translating it yields CASSFGSYGYTF. The V gene is TRBV28, the J gene TRBJ1-2; D call uncertain. Trimming shortened V by 3 bases and J by 4 bases, and 6 bases separated the two germline ends. CDR3 length: 12 residues. Germline V lookup: CDR1 MDHEN, CDR2 SYDVKM.